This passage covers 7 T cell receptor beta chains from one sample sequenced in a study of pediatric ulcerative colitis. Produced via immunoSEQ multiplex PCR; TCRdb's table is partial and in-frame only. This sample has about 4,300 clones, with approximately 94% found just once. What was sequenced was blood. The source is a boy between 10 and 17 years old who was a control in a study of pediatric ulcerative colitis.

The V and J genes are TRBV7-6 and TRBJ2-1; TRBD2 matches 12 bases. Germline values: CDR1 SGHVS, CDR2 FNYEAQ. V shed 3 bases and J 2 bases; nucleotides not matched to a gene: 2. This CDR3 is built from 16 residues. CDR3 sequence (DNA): TGTGCCAGCAGCTTGACTAGCGGGAGTCCCTACAATGAGCAGTTCTTC. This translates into CASSLTSGSPYNEQFF.

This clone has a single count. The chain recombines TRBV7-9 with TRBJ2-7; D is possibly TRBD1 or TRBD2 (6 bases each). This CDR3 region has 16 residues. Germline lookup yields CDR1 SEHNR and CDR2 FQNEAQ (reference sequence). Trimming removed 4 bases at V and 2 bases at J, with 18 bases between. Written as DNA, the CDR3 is TGTGCCAGCAGCTCCTCGGGGGCAGGGCCACCCTACGAGCAGTACTTC. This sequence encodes CASSSSGAGPPYEQYF.

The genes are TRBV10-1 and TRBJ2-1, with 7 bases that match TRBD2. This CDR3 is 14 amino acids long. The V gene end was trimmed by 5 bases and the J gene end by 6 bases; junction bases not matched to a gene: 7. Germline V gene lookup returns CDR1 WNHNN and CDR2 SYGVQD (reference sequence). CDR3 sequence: CASSPGTNLNEQFF. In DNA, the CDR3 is TGCGCCAGCAGTCCCGGGACTAACCTCAATGAGCAGTTCTTC.

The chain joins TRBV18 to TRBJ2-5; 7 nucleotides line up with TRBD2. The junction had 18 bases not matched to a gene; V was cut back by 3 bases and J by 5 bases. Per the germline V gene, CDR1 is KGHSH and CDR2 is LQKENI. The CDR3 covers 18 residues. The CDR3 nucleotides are TGTGCCAGCTCACCCAGGCTAGCGGCCGGAGAGATTAAGGAGACCCAGTACTTC. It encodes CASSPRLAAGEIKETQYF.

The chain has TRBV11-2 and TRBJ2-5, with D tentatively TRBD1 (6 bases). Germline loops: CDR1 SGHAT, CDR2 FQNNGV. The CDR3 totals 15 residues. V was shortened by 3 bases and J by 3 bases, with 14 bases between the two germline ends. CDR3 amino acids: CASSFGQLVEETQYF. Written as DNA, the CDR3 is TGTGCCAGCAGCTTTGGACAGTTAGTGGAAGAGACCCAGTACTTC.

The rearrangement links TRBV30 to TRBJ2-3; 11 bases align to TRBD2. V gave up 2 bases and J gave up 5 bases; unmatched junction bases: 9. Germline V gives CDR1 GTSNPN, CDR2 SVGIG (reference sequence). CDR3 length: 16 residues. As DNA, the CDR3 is TGTGCCTGGAGTCTGGGAGCCGGGACTAGCGGAGATACGCAGTATTTT. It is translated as CAWSLGAGTSGDTQYF.

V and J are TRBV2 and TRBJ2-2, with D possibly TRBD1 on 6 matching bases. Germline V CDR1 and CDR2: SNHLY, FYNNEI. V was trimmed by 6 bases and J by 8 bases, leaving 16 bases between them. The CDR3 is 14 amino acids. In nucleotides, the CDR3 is TGTGCCAGCAGGGGGGCCGCACCGACGGGGGAGCTGTTTTTT. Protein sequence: CASRGAAPTGELFF.